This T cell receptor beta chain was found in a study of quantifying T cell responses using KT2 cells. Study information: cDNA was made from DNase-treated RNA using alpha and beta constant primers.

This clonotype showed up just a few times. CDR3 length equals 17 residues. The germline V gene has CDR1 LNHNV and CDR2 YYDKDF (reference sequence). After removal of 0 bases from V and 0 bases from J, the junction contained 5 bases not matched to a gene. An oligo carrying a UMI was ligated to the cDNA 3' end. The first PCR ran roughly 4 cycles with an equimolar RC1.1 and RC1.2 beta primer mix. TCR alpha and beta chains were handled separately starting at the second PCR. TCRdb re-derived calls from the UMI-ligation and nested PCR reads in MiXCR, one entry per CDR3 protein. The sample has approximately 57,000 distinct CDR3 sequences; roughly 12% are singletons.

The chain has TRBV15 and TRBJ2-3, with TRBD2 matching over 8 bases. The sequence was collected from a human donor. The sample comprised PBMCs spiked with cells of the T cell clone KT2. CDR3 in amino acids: CATSRDLSSGSTDTQYF. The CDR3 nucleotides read TGTGCCACCAGCAGAGATCTGTCTAGCGGGAGCACAGATACGCAGTATTTT.